The rows below give T cell receptor beta chains drawn from one sample of a study of blood T cell repertoires in COVID-19. Profiled with immunoSEQ multiplex PCR; TCRdb holds only in-frame clones, not every one. In the table there are hundreds of thousands of clones, roughly 89% of which are singletons. The sample comprised PBMCs or T cells enriched from blood (not recorded which). These receptors came from a woman aged 18-29 years who had recovered from COVID-19. Each CDR3 is given with its conserved first and last residue. D genes are given only for firm matches. The listing skips clone size in some rows; elsewhere it reads once, few, many or a size class.

V gene	D gene	J gene	clone size	CDR3 DNA	CDR3 protein
TRBV19	NA	TRBJ2-1	NA	TGTGCCAGTAAGGACAGCTACAATGAGCAGTTCTTC	CASKDSYNEQFF
TRBV5-4	TRBD1	TRBJ1-2	few	TGTGCCAGCAGCTCAATGCAGGGACAGGGGGCTGGGGGCTACACCTTC	CASSSMQGQGAGGYTF
TRBV3-1/TRBV3-2	TRBD2	TRBJ2-1	NA	TGTGCCAGCAGCCAAGCGGGAGGGCGCTACAATGAGCAGTTCTTC	CASSQAGGRYNEQFF
TRBV7-7	NA	TRBJ1-3	NA	TGTGCCAGCAGCCCGTCCCCAGGGCCTGGAAACACCATATATTTT	CASSPSPGPGNTIYF
TRBV7-6	TRBD2	TRBJ2-3	NA	TGTGCCAGCAGCGCCCGGGACTACCTAATAACTAGCACAGATACGCAGTATTTT	CASSARDYLITSTDTQYF
TRBV3-1/TRBV3-2	NA	TRBJ1-2	NA	TGTGCCAGCAGTTACAAAAAAACTGGCTACACCTTC	CASSYKKTGYTF
TRBV5-1	TRBD1	TRBJ1-6	NA	TGCGCTACCAAGGACAGGGACGAGTCGAATTCACCCCTCCACTTT	CATKDRDESNSPLHF
TRBV6-5	NA	TRBJ2-7	NA	TGTGCCAGCAGTTATTCGGCTAGCGCCTACGAGCAGTACTTC	CASSYSASAYEQYF
TRBV5-4	TRBD1	TRBJ1-2	NA	TGTGCCAGCAACGCGGCGAGACAGGGAAGCTATGGCTACACCTTC	CASNAARQGSYGYTF
TRBV9	NA	TRBJ2-1	NA	TGTGCCAGCACCCGGGACTTTTACTACAATGAGCAGTTCTTC	CASTRDFYYNEQFF
TRBV7-9	TRBD1	TRBJ1-1	NA	TGTGCCAGCAGCTTAAGTTACAGGGGAGTTAGCACTGAAGCTTTCTTT	CASSLSYRGVSTEAFF
TRBV15	NA	TRBJ1-5	NA	TGTGCCACCAGCAGAGATTCCCCCTTGGGCCCGGAAGGAAGCAATCAGCCCCAGCATTTT	CATSRDSPLGPEGSNQPQHF
TRBV4-1	NA	TRBJ2-3	NA	TGCGCCAGCAGCCGAGGGATAGGCGCAGATACGCAGTATTTT	CASSRGIGADTQYF
TRBV7-7	NA	TRBJ2-1	NA	TGTGCCAGCAGCCCCGACACGTACAATGAGCAGTTCTTC	CASSPDTYNEQFF
TRBV19	NA	TRBJ1-1	NA	TGTGCCTCAAAGTATCGGGGAATCAACACTGAAGCTTTCTTT	CASKYRGINTEAFF
TRBV30	NA	TRBJ1-2	NA	TGTGCCTGGAGTGTACAGGGAGACTATGGCTACACCTTC	CAWSVQGDYGYTF
TRBV5-1	TRBD1	TRBJ2-7	NA	TGCGCCAGCAGCCGGGGACAGGGCGAAGAGCAGTACTTC	CASSRGQGEEQYF
TRBV6-2/TRBV6-3	NA	TRBJ2-6	NA	TGTGCCAGCAGTTACCGGGGGGCCGGGGCCAACGTCCTGACTTTC	CASSYRGAGANVLTF
TRBV6-6	NA	TRBJ1-6	few	TGTGCCAGCAGTTACTCGGGAGATTATAATTCACCCCTCCACTTT	CASSYSGDYNSPLHF
TRBV29-1	TRBD1	TRBJ2-1	NA	TGCAGCGCCGACGACAGGGGGGATGAGCAGTTCTTC	CSADDRGDEQFF